This T cell receptor (beta chain) emerged from a study of T cell responses to AZD1222 COVID-19 vaccine (dated by TCRdb to about 2021). For the wider study: A total of more than 230 trial participants underwent TCR sequencing, of whom nearly 210 received two doses of AZD1222 and about 25 received two doses of the MenACWY control vaccine. Trial participants were enrolled by age into 18-55, 56-69 and 70-plus year subgroups, with around 150, 28 and 57 TCR-sequenced participants respectively. Points the paper makes about the study in general: No day 14 peak-response samples were available, so repertoires were characterized only after the peak T cell response. Participants were mostly white British, with more females than males. The authors suggested clonal diversity may have been underestimated. Only five or six AZD1222 recipients were SARS-CoV-2 seropositive at baseline, limiting conclusions about previously exposed vaccinees. CD4 TCRs associated with the vaccine covered the entire spike protein, and the dominant responses were in regions 160-218 and 743-854. Epitopes outside the regions mutated in the B.1.351 and B.1.1.7 variants were reportedly recognized by nearly half of the unique spike-specific TCRs. Spike-specific TCR breadth and depth rose significantly after two AZD1222 doses compared with day 0 and with MenACWY recipients. In the small 56-69-year group, the increase in depth fell short of significance, most likely because of low power.

The CDR3 regions of human TCRbeta chains were analyzed by immunosequencing. Regarding the original processing steps: Repertoire TCRs were matched against a reference library of SARS-CoV-2-specific TCRs generated with the MIRA antigen-specificity platform. Breadth meant the fraction of unique TCRs that were SARS-CoV-2-associated, whereas depth meant the fraction of total T cells that were SARS-CoV-2-associated. Using the MIRA data, each spike-specific TCR was assigned both to the spike region to which the TCR was reactive and to a CD4 or CD8 class. Log10-transformed breadth and depth values were compared by one-way ANOVA with Sidak's multiple comparisons tests. This immuneACCESS table, as held by TCRdb, lists in-frame sequences with V and J called but not all clones. Of the missing ones, under half trace to an unresolved V gene in checked studies; the others have no known cause. V and J calls and clone size are as listed in that table; D and trimming were resolved from the DNA. This sample comprises some 120,000 clones, roughly 91% of them detected only once. Of the sample, more than 9.5% is held by the ten largest clones.

The germline V gene sets CDR1 to SGHVS and CDR2 to FNYEAQ. V lost 5 bases and J lost 7 bases; the stretch between them is 23 bases long. The CDR3 starts with the cysteine, ends with the phenylalanine, and has 17 residues. Kept here is only the CDR3 DNA, which spans 51 bases and is read in frame from base 1. Regarding this clone: Its antigen has not been determined. Base qualities were left out, and no much larger clone turns up one base away.

The intended sense of this specimen's time point label: baseline before first vaccination. The meaning of the sample's treatment or condition label: meningococcal conjugate vaccine given as trial control. Samples from vaccinated people were obtained from the UK trials COV001 and COV002, which included a single-blind randomized controlled phase 2/3 trial of AZD1222 (ChAdOx1 nCoV-19) in healthy adults. Trial participant PBMC samples were collected at day 0 and day 28 after the second dose for TCRbeta chain sequencing. Recombination connected TRBV7-6 to TRBJ2-2; the D assignment is uncertain and may be TRBD1 or TRBD2, with 5 bases supporting each. The sequence was collected from an adult in good health. The sequencing used peripheral blood, collected on day 0 of MenACWY control vaccination. The sequence in DNA is TGTGCCAGCAGCCCGAGGGGTGGGCAGGCCACCGGCGGGGAGCTGTTTTTT. It codes for CASSPRGGQATGGELFF.